The rows below give T cell receptor beta chains drawn from one sample of a study of cytomegalovirus exposure and HLA in healthy donors. The data were produced by immunoSEQ multiplex PCR, yet TCRdb's version contains in-frame clones alone and is incomplete. The sample includes under 250,000 clones, around nine tenths of them seen just once. Sequenced: PBMCs. Every receptor here comes from a woman aged 18-29 years in good health and CMV-seropositive. Each CDR3 is given with its conserved first and last residue. The D gene is left open where the match is weak. Expanded clones are given a class, and other clones once, few, many or no size at all.

j_call clone_size d_call v_call cdr3_aa cdr3_nt
TRBJ2-7 NA NA TRBV30 CAWSRQANGQYF TGTGCCTGGAGTCGGCAGGCCAACGGGCAGTACTTC
TRBJ1-1 NA NA TRBV27 CASSKMATWAAEAFF TGTGCCAGCAGCAAAATGGCGACCTGGGCCGCTGAAGCTTTCTTT
TRBJ2-3 NA TRBD2 TRBV5-4 CASSLRLAGGPDTQYF TGTGCCAGCAGCTTGCGGCTAGCGGGAGGGCCAGATACGCAGTATTTT
TRBJ2-3 NA NA TRBV21-1 CASSKGGGRRPDTQYF TGTGCCAGCAGCAAAGGGGGGGGCAGGAGGCCAGATACGCAGTATTTT
TRBJ2-3 once TRBD2 TRBV10-1 CASSEVAGEGTQYF TGCGCCAGCAGTGAAGTAGCGGGAGAGGGTACGCAGTATTTT
TRBJ2-3 NA TRBD2 TRBV7-2 CASSLILAGVPDTQYF TGTGCCAGCAGCCTTATACTAGCGGGAGTTCCAGATACGCAGTATTTT
TRBJ2-7 NA NA TRBV15 CATREGRGGYYEQYF TGTGCCACCCGGGAGGGCAGGGGGGGTTACTACGAGCAGTACTTC
TRBJ1-1 NA NA TRBV2 CASSEIKPGQMNTEAFF TGTGCCAGCAGTGAAATCAAACCGGGACAAATGAACACTGAAGCTTTCTTT
TRBJ2-6 many NA TRBV6-4 CASSDSGAGANVLTF TGTGCCAGCAGTGACTCAGGGGCAGGGGCCAACGTCCTGACTTTC
TRBJ2-3 once TRBD2 TRBV30 CAWSVPTSGGTDTQYF TGTGCCTGGAGTGTACCGACTAGCGGTGGCACAGATACGCAGTATTTT